These 20 T cell receptor beta chains were all obtained from the same sample, sequenced in a study of a mutant IDH1 vaccine in newly diagnosed glioma. Regarding time point: week 35, safety follow-up. Each dose delivered 300 ug of mutant IDH1 20-mer peptide subcutaneously with imiquimod. Generated by immunoSEQ multiplex PCR, the TCRdb table keeps only in-frame clones and is missing some. The repertoire consists of under 40,000 clones, with around 82% occurring once and the leading ten covering approximately 10%. Antigens for these TCRs are unknown. The sample was PBMCs, taken from a glioma patient whose treatment included an IDH1 peptide vaccine. These receptors were obtained from a woman between 40 and 55 years old with glioma.

This chain connects TRBV19 to TRBJ2-7; 11 bases line up with TRBD1. This CDR3 is built from 16 residues. The J segment lost 4 bases and the V segment lost 6 bases, leaving 11 bases of the junction unmatched. CDR1 and CDR2 from the germline V gene are LNHDA and SQIVND (reference sequence). The CDR3 here is CASSARTGGNMYEQYF. The DNA for the CDR3 is TGTGCCAGTAGCGCTCGGACAGGGGGCAACATGTACGAGCAGTACTTC.

The V and J genes are TRBV5-5 and TRBJ2-3; a weak D match, TRBD2 (5 bases). V gave up 0 bases and J gave up 1 base, with 6 bases separating them. This CDR3 has 14 amino acids. The V gene's germline CDR1 is SGHKS and CDR2 YYEKEE (reference sequence). Here the CDR3 reads CASSLDGGTDTQYF. CDR3 sequence (DNA): TGTGCCAGCAGCTTGGACGGGGGCACAGATACGCAGTATTTT.

The chain recombines TRBV11-2 with TRBJ1-4; D is uncertain. V lost 4 bases and J lost 8, with 11 bases in between. The CDR3 consists of 13 residues. From germline, CDR1 is SGHAT and CDR2 FQNNGV. For the CDR3, the DNA is TGTGCCAGCAGCTGGTACCTCGGGGAAAAACTGTTTTTT. This codes for CASSWYLGEKLFF. The full variable domain, with the rest looked up from reference TRBV11-2 and TRBJ1-4, is EAGVAQSPRYKIIEKRQSVAFWCNPISGHATLYWYQQILGQGPKLLIQFQNNGVVDDSQLPKDRFSAERLKGVDSTLKIQPAKLEDSAVYLCASSWYLGEKLFFGSGTQLSVL.

V gene TRBV6-4 combines with J gene TRBJ2-1; D perhaps matches TRBD1 (5 bases). The CDR3 has 14 residues. V lost 5 bases to trimming and J lost 7 bases, with 15 bases between them. From germline, CDR1 is MRHNA and CDR2 SNTAGT. The CDR3 sequence is CASSRLPGFNEQFF. In nucleotides, the CDR3 is TGTGCCAGCAGTCGGCTTCCAGGGTTTAATGAGCAGTTCTTC.

This CDR3 reads CASRITSGGAAQYF. CDR3 nucleotide sequence: TGTGCCAGCAGGATAACGAGCGGGGGGGCGGCGCAGTATTTT. The rearrangement joins TRBV21-1 to TRBJ2-3; TRBD2 reflects the table's D call only, with no check against the DNA. TRBV21-1 is a listed pseudogene. This CDR3 comprises 14 residues.

The CDR3 loop is CASSQERDSNYGYTF. DNA of the CDR3: TGTGCCAGCAGCCAAGAGAGAGACAGTAACTATGGCTACACCTTC. The rearrangement uses TRBV4-2 and TRBJ1-2, with D maybe TRBD1 (5 bases). V lost 0 bases to trimming and J lost 1 base, with 9 bases between them. CDR1 is LGHNA and CDR2 is YNFKEQ in the germline V gene. This CDR3 contains 15 residues.

The sample holds a few counts of this clone. The V call is TRBV7-3, the J call TRBJ2-3; D perhaps matches TRBD2 (6 bases). Germline loops: CDR1 SGHTA, CDR2 FQGTGA. Trimming removed 4 bases from V and 4 bases from J, with 9 bases in between. The CDR3 runs 13 residues. The CDR3 here is CASSWDWADTQYF. CDR3 bases: TGTGCCAGCAGCTGGGACTGGGCAGATACGCAGTATTTT.

This clone was counted between two and nine times. This chain connects TRBV2 to TRBJ1-1; D remains ambiguous. Trimming took off 1 base at V and 1 base at J, with 7 bases between the two ends. Germline V gene data show CDR1 as SNHLY and CDR2 as FYNNEI. CDR3 length: 14 residues. The CDR3: CASSEGGGNTEAFF. The CDR3 DNA reads TGTGCCAGCAGTGAAGGGGGAGGGAACACTGAAGCTTTCTTT.

In regard to this clone: The junction shows a germline mismatch at one end, possibly a read error. The chain's CDR3 is CASSVYSEQFF. In DNA form, the CDR3 reads TGCGCCAGCAGCGTGTACAGTGAGCAGTTCTTC. The chain couples TRBV5-1 to TRBJ2-1; no firm D call. Germline V gives CDR1 SGHRS, CDR2 YFSETQ. The length of the CDR3 is 11 residues. Full variable domain (remainder filled in from reference TRBV5-1 and TRBJ2-1): KAGVTQTPRYLIKTRGQQVTLSCSPISGHRSVSWYQQTPGQGLQFLFEYFSETQRNKGNFPGRFSGRQFSNSRSEMNVSTLELGDSALYLCASSVYSEQFFGPGTRLTVL.

This chain joins TRBV27 and TRBJ2-7, with 12 bases fitting TRBD1. The germline CDR1 and CDR2 sequences are MNHEY and SMNVEV (reference sequence). J gave up 7 bases and V 0 bases, and 7 bases lay outside the gene matches. The CDR3 length is 16 residues. The CDR3 sequence: CASSLSPGQGAGEQYF. CDR3 DNA sequence: TGTGCCAGCAGTTTATCCCCGGGACAGGGGGCGGGGGAGCAGTACTTC.

The chain couples TRBV25-1 to TRBJ1-4; perhaps TRBD1 as D (5 bases). The CDR3 sequence is 17 residues long. Germline values: CDR1 MGHDK, CDR2 SYGVNS. V shed 4 bases and J shed 0 bases, with 15 bases lying between them. This CDR3 is CASSAAWGDATNEKLFF. The CDR3 nucleotides read TGTGCCAGCAGTGCCGCCTGGGGCGATGCAACTAATGAAAAACTGTTTTTT. The complete variable domain, with remaining parts taken from reference TRBV25-1 and TRBJ1-4, reads EADIYQTPRYLVIGTGKKITLECSQTMGHDKMYWYQQDPGMELHLIHYSYGVNSTEKGDLSSESTVSRIRTEHFPLTLESARPSHTSQYLCASSAAWGDATNEKLFFGSGTQLSVL.

This clone was recorded a few times. The chain links TRBV7-9 to TRBJ2-7; D is possibly TRBD1 (6 bases). CDR1 is SEHNR and CDR2 is FQNEAQ in the germline V gene (reference sequence). The CDR3 covers 13 residues. V was pared by 6 bases and J by 0 bases, with 9 bases between. The CDR3 region is CASSRQDSYEQYF. The CDR3 bases are TGTGCCAGCAGTCGACAGGACTCCTACGAGCAGTACTTC.

The chain employs TRBV19 and TRBJ1-1; 8 bases are a match to TRBD1. The V gene end was trimmed by 5 bases and the J gene end by 4 bases; junction bases not matched to a gene: 3. This CDR3 contains 13 residues. Germline V gene sequence: CDR1 LNHDA, CDR2 SQIVND (reference sequence). The CDR3: CASSRDRGTEAFF. CDR3 nucleotide sequence: TGTGCCAGTAGTCGTGACAGGGGCACTGAAGCTTTCTTT.

The table lists this clone with a count of one. This chain links TRBV9 with TRBJ2-7; 9 bases match TRBD1. The trim removed 4 bases at V and 5 bases at J, leaving 7 bases unmatched. Germline V gene lookup returns CDR1 SGDLS and CDR2 YYNGEE. The CDR3 contains 14 residues. The CDR3 DNA reads as TGTGCCAGCAGCCCCCGCGGGACAGGGAACGAGCAGTACTTC. Encoded protein: CASSPRGTGNEQYF.

The chain joins TRBV19 to TRBJ1-6; D perhaps matches TRBD1 (5 bases). Germline loops: CDR1 LNHDA, CDR2 SQIVND (reference sequence). V lost 7 bases and J 9 bases, leaving 16 bases between the germline ends. CDR3 length: 14 amino acids. The chain's CDR3 is CASTPVGASSPLHF. The CDR3, as DNA: TGTGCCAGTACCCCGGTAGGGGCGAGTTCACCCCTCCACTTT.

The J gene is TRBJ1-1, the V gene TRBV10-3; TRBD1 agrees at 7 bases. Per germline, CDR1 ENHRY and CDR2 SYGVKD. V shed 8 bases and J 4 bases; nucleotides not matched to a gene: 7. The CDR3 contains 13 residues. CDR3 in amino acids: CAISQAGGTEAFF. The CDR3 nucleotides read TGTGCCATCTCGCAGGCAGGGGGCACTGAAGCTTTCTTT.

The chain carries TRBV5-1 and TRBJ1-1, with D possibly being TRBD1 (6 bases). Germline V gene lookup returns CDR1 SGHRS and CDR2 YFSETQ. The germline V and J ends were trimmed by 2 bases and 1 base, with 12 bases remaining between them. There are 15 residues in the CDR3. CDR3 in DNA: TGCGCCAGCAGCTTCACAGGGCTGCGGAACACTGAAGCTTTCTTT. The encoded protein is CASSFTGLRNTEAFF. Complete variable domain (other parts from reference TRBV5-1 and TRBJ1-1): KAGVTQTPRYLIKTRGQQVTLSCSPISGHRSVSWYQQTPGQGLQFLFEYFSETQRNKGNFPGRFSGRQFSNSRSEMNVSTLELGDSALYLCASSFTGLRNTEAFFGQGTRLTVV.

The chain recombines TRBV6-5 with TRBJ1-2, with D possibly matching TRBD1 (5 bases). Trimming cost V 4 bases and J 5 bases, with 17 bases left between them. CDR3 length equals 15 residues. CDR1 and CDR2 from the germline V gene are MNHEY and SVGAGI. This chain's CDR3 is CASSFGVPRGYGYTF. CDR3 sequence (DNA): TGTGCCAGCAGTTTCGGTGTCCCGAGGGGTTATGGCTACACCTTC.

This clone was recorded only once. The rearrangement links TRBV27 to TRBJ2-5; 11 bases agree with TRBD2. The CDR3 covers 15 residues. The ends lost 4 bases at V and 5 bases at J; junction bases unmatched: 6. The germline V gene has CDR1 MNHEY and CDR2 SMNVEV (reference sequence). Here the CDR3 DNA reads TGTGCCAGCAGTTCGTCTAGCGGGGGGTATGAGACCCAGTACTTC. Its protein product is CASSSSSGGYETQYF.

This sequence joins TRBV10-3 and TRBJ2-2, with D unresolved. This CDR3 spans 15 amino acids. V lost 3 bases, J lost 1 base, and 9 bases lay in between. Looked up from germline, CDR1 is ENHRY and CDR2 is SYGVKD. CDR3 nucleotides: TGTGCCATCAGTGATTCCGGCCTGAACACCGGGGAGCTGTTTTTT. This translates into CAISDSGLNTGELFF.